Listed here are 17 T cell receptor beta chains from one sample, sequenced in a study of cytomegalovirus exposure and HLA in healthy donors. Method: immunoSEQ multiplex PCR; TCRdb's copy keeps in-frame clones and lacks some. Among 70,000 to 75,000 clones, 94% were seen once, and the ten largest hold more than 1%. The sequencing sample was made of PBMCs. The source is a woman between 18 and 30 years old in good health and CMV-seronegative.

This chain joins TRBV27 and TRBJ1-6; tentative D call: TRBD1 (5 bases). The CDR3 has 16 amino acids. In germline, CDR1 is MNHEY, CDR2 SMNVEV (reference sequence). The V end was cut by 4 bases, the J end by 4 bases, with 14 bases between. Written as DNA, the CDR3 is TGTGCCAGCAGTTCGGTTTCAGGGAATTATAATTCACCCCTCCACTTT. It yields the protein CASSSVSGNYNSPLHF.

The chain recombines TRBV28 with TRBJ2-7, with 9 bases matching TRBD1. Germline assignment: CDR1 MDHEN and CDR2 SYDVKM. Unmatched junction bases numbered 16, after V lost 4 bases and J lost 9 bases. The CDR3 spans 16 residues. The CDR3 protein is CASSSVGTGTEGVQYF. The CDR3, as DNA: TGTGCCAGCAGTTCCGTCGGGACAGGGACCGAAGGTGTGCAGTACTTC.

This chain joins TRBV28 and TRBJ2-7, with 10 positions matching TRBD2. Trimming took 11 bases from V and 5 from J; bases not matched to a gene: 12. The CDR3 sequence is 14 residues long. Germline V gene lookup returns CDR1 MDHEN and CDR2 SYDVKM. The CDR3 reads CAVYTGTSVHEQYF. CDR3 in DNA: TGTGCCGTCTACACCGGGACTAGCGTACACGAGCAGTACTTC.

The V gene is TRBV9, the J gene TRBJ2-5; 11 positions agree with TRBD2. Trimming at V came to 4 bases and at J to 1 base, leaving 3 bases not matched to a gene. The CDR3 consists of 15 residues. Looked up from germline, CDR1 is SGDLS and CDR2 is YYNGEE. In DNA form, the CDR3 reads TGTGCCAGCAGCTGGACTAGCGGGCTCCAAGAGACCCAGTACTTC. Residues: CASSWTSGLQETQYF.

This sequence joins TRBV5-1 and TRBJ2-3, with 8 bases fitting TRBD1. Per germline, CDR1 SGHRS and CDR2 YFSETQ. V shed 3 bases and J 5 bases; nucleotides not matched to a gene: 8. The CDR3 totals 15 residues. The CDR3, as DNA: TGCGCCAGCAGCTCCCAGGGGGCGCCCCAAGATACGCAGTATTTT. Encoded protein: CASSSQGAPQDTQYF. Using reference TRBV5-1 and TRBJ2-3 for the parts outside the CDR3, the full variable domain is KAGVTQTPRYLIKTRGQQVTLSCSPISGHRSVSWYQQTPGQGLQFLFEYFSETQRNKGNFPGRFSGRQFSNSRSEMNVSTLELGDSALYLCASSSQGAPQDTQYFGPGTRLTVL.

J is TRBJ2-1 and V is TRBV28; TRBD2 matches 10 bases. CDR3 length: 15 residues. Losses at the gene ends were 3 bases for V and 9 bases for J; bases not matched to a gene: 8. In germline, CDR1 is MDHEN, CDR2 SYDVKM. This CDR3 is CASSFILAGVLEQFF. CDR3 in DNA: TGTGCCAGCAGTTTCATCCTAGCGGGAGTTCTTGAGCAGTTCTTC.

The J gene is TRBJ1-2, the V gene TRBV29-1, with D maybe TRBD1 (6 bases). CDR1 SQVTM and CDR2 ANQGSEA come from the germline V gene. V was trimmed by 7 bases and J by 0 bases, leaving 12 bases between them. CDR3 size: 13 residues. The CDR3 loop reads CSGGGTSNYGYTF. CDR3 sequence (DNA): TGCAGCGGCGGGGGCACCTCTAACTATGGCTACACCTTC. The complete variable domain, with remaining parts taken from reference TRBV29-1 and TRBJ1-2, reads SAVISQKPSRDICQRGTSLTIQCQVDSQVTMMFWYRQQPGQSLTLIATANQGSEATYESGFVIDKFPISRPNLTFSTLTVSNMSPEDSSIYLCSGGGTSNYGYTFGSGTRLTVV.

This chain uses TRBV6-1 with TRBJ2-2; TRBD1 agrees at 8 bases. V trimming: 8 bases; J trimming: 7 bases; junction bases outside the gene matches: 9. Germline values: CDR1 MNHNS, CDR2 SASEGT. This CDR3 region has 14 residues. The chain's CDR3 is CASGIQGEDGELFF. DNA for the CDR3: TGTGCCAGCGGAATACAGGGGGAGGACGGGGAGCTGTTTTTT.

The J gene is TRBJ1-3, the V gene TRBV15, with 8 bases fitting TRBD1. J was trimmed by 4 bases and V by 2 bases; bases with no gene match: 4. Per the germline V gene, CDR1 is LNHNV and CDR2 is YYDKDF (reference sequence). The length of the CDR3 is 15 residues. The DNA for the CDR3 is TGTGCCACCAGCAGACCGGACAGGGTCGGAAACACCATATATTTT. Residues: CATSRPDRVGNTIYF.

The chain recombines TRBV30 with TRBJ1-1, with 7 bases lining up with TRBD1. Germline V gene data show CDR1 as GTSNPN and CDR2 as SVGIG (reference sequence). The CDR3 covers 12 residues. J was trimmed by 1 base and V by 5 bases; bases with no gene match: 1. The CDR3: CAWDRANTEAFF. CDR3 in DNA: TGTGCCTGGGACAGGGCGAACACTGAAGCTTTCTTT.

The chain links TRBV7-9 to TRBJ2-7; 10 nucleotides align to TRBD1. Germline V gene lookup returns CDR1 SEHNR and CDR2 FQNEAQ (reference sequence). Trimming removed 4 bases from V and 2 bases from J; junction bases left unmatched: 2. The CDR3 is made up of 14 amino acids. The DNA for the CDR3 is TGTGCCAGCAGCTGGGGGACAGGGGCCTACGAGCAGTACTTC. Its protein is CASSWGTGAYEQYF.

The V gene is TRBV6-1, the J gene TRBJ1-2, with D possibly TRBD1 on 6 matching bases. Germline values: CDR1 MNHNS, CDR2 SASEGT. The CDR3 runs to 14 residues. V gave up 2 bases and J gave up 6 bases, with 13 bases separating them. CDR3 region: CASSERTARNGYTF. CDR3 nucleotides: TGTGCCAGCAGTGAAAGGACAGCCAGGAATGGCTACACCTTC.

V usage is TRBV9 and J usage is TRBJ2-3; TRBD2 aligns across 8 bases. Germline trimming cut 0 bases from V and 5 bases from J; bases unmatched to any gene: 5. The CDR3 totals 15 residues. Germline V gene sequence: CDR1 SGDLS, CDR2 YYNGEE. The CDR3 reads CASSVGGRIKDTQYF. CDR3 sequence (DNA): TGTGCCAGCAGCGTAGGCGGGAGGATTAAAGATACGCAGTATTTT.

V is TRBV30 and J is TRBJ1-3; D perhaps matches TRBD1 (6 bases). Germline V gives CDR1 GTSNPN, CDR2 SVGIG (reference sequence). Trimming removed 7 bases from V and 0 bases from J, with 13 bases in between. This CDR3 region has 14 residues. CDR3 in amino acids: CAFDRKISGNTIYF. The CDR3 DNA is TGTGCCTTCGACAGGAAAATCTCTGGAAACACCATATATTTT. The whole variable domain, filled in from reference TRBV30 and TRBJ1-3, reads SQTIHQWPATLVQPVGSPLSLECTVEGTSNPNLYWYRQAAGRGLQLLFYSVGIGQISSEVPQNLSASRPQDRQFILSSKKLLLSDSGFYLCAFDRKISGNTIYFGEGSWLTVV.

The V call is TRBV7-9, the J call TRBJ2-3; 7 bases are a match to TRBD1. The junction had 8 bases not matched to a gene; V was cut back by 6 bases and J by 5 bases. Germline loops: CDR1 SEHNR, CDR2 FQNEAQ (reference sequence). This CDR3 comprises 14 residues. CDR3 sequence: CASSLGQNKDTQYF. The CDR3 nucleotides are TGTGCCAGCAGTTTGGGACAGAACAAAGATACGCAGTATTTT.

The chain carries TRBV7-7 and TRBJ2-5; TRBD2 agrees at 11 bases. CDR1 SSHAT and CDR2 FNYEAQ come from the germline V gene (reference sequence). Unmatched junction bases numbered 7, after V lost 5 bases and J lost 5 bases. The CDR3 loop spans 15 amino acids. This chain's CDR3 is CASSISGGAWETQYF. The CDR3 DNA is TGTGCCAGCAGCATTAGCGGGGGGGCCTGGGAGACCCAGTACTTC.

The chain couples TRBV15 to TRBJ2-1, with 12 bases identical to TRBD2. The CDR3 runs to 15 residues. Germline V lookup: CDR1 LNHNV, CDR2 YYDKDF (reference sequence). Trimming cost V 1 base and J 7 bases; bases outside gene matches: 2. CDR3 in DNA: TGTGCCACCAGCAGAGGGACTAGCGGGGCAAATGAGCAGTTCTTC. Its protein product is CATSRGTSGANEQFF. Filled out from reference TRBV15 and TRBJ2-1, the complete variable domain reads DAMVIQNPRYQVTQFGKPVTLSCSQTLNHNVMYWYQQKSSQAPKLLFHYYDKDFNNEADTPDNFQSRRPNTSFCFLDIRSPGLGDTAMYLCATSRGTSGANEQFFGPGTRLTVL.